Presented here are 7 T cell receptor beta chains from one specimen sequenced in a study of cytomegalovirus exposure and HLA in healthy donors. The PCR used 60 Vbeta and 13 Jbeta primers. The assay was immunoSEQ multiplex PCR, and TCRdb's table has in-frame clones only and misses some. This sample yields over 100,000 clones, of which about 70% are seen a single time; roughly 0.82% belongs to the top ten. Sequencing used PBMCs. These receptors were obtained from a woman aged 25 to 39 in good health and CMV-seronegative.

The chain links TRBV7-2 to TRBJ2-1; 7 bases map to TRBD1. The V and J ends lost 5 bases and 7 bases, in that order; junction bases with no gene match: 11. The length of the CDR3 is 15 residues. Germline values: CDR1 SGHTA, CDR2 FQGNSA. CDR3 region: CASSGSTGTENEQFF. The CDR3 DNA reads as TGTGCCAGCAGCGGGAGCACCGGGACAGAAAATGAGCAGTTCTTC.

This chain connects TRBV27 to TRBJ2-1; 8 bases agree with TRBD1. The germline V gene encodes CDR1 MNHEY and CDR2 SMNVEV (reference sequence). The V segment lost 6 bases and the J segment 1 base; nucleotides outside the gene matches: 8. This CDR3 spans 16 amino acids. For the CDR3, the DNA is TGTGCCAGCAGCCAGGGGACAGGCGTATCCTACAATGAGCAGTTCTTC. Amino acids: CASSQGTGVSYNEQFF.

The rearrangement joins TRBV30 to TRBJ2-3; D possibly corresponds to TRBD2 (6 bases). The germline V gene encodes CDR1 GTSNPN and CDR2 SVGIG (reference sequence). V gave up 0 bases and J gave up 2 bases, with 12 bases separating them. This CDR3 is built from 15 residues. The DNA for the CDR3 is TGTGCCTGGAGTGTGGGGAGCGGGCCCACAGATACGCAGTATTTT. Its protein is CAWSVGSGPTDTQYF.

This clone was counted between two and nine times. V usage is TRBV5-1 and J usage is TRBJ1-1, with 9 bases matching TRBD1. The CDR3 sequence is 13 residues long. Trimming cost V 7 bases and J 4 bases; bases outside gene matches: 5. Per germline, CDR1 SGHRS and CDR2 YFSETQ. CDR3 in DNA: TGCGCCAGCCGGGACAGGGTGGGCACTGAAGCTTTCTTT. It encodes CASRDRVGTEAFF.

J is TRBJ2-7 and V is TRBV4-2; 7 positions agree with TRBD2. CDR1 is LGHNA, CDR2 YNFKEQ, per germline. This CDR3 region has 15 residues. J gave up 1 base and V 0 bases, and 3 bases lay outside the gene matches. The CDR3 nucleotides are TGTGCCAGCAGCCAAGAAACTAGCGCTTCCTACGAGCAGTACTTC. It encodes CASSQETSASYEQYF.

The chain has TRBV5-6 and TRBJ1-4; TRBD1 aligns across 7 bases. There are 15 residues in the CDR3. The germline CDR1 and CDR2 sequences are SGHDT and YYEEEE. V trimming: 2 bases; J trimming: 0 bases; junction bases outside the gene matches: 1. The CDR3 bases are TGTGCCAGCAGCTTCGGACAGGCAACTAATGAAAAACTGTTTTTT. Residues: CASSFGQATNEKLFF.

V is TRBV5-1 and J is TRBJ1-3; D gene unclear. V lost 0 bases and J lost 2, with 15 bases in between. CDR1 SGHRS and CDR2 YFSETQ come from the germline V gene. This CDR3 contains 17 residues. For the CDR3, the DNA is TGCGCCAGCAGCTTGGTGGAAGGAGACTGGGCTGGAAACACCATATATTTT. This gives the protein CASSLVEGDWAGNTIYF.